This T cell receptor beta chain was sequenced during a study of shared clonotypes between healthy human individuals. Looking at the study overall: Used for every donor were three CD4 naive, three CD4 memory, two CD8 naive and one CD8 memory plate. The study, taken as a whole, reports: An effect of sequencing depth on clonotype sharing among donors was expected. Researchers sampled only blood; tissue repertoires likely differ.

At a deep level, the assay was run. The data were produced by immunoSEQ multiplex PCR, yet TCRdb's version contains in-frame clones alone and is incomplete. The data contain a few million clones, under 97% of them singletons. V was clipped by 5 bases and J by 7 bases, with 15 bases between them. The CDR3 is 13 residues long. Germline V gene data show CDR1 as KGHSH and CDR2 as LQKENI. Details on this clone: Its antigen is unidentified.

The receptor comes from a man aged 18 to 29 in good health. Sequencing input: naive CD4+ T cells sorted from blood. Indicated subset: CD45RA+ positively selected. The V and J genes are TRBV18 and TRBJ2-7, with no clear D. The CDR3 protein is CASSIQESLEQYF. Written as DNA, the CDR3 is TGTGCCAGCTCAATTCAGGAGTCGCTGGAGCAGTACTTC.